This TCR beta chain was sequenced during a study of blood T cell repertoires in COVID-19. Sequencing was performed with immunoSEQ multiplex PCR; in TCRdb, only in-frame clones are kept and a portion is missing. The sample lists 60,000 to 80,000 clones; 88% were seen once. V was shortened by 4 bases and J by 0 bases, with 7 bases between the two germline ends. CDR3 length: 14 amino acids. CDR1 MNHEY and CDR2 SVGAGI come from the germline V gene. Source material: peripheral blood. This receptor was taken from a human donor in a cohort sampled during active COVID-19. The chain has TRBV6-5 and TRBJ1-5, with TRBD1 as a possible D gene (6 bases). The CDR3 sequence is CASSSQGSNQPQHF. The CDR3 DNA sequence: TGTGCCAGCAGTTCACAGGGTAGCAATCAGCCCCAGCATTTT.